A selection of T cell receptor beta chains follows, all from one sample in a study of cytomegalovirus exposure and HLA in healthy donors. Sequencing used immunoSEQ multiplex PCR; TCRdb keeps in-frame clones, though not all of them. The table records 160,000 or so clones, roughly 85% of them present only once. The sample consisted of PBMCs. These receptor sequences come from a woman between 25 and 40 years old in good health and CMV-seronegative. CDR3s include the opening cysteine and the closing phenylalanine or tryptophan. Each record gives: clone size, V gene, CDR3 length, D gene, J gene, CDR3 DNA, CDR3 protein. The D gene is left open where the match is weak. Size is omitted from some rows. Given values are once, few, many or a class for expanded clones.

-	TRBV18	14	TRBD1	TRBJ2-1	TGTGCCAGCGCCAGGACAGGGGGCTTCTCTGAGCAGTTCTTC	CASARTGGFSEQFF
-	TRBV19	17	TRBD2	TRBJ2-6	TGTGCCAGTAGTATCGAAGCGGGAGGCTCTGGGGCCAACGTCCTGACTTTC	CASSIEAGGSGANVLTF
-	TRBV9	15	TRBD1	TRBJ2-7	TGTGCCAGCAGCGAAAGGGACAGGGGCCCCTACGAGCAGTACTTC	CASSERDRGPYEQYF
-	TRBV11-2	15	-	TRBJ2-2	TGTGCCAGCAGCTTAGAGGTTGGGAGGACCGGGGAGCTGTTTTTT	CASSLEVGRTGELFF
-	TRBV5-1	13	-	TRBJ2-3	TGCGCCAGCAGCAAGGACAGCCCAGATACGCAGTATTTT	CASSKDSPDTQYF
-	TRBV14	8	-	TRBJ2-5	TGTGCCGCCGGTGAGCAGTACTTC	CAAGEQYF
once	TRBV5-1	17	TRBD2	TRBJ2-3	TGCGCCAGCAGCTTGGGGTCTAGCGGGCCTAGGTTGGATACGCAGTATTTT	CASSLGSSGPRLDTQYF
once	TRBV7-2	15	-	TRBJ2-5	TGTGCCAGCGGCCAGAGGGTGCAGACTCAAGAGACCCAGTACTTC	CASGQRVQTQETQYF
-	TRBV11-2	15	-	TRBJ1-2	TGTGCCAGCAGCCCCCTCCGAGGGGGACCCTATGGCTACACCTTC	CASSPLRGGPYGYTF
few	TRBV5-6	16	TRBD1	TRBJ2-7	TGTGCCAGCAGCTTGCTCCCAGGGGGTCCGACCTACGAGCAGTACTTC	CASSLLPGGPTYEQYF
-	TRBV27	17	-	TRBJ2-1	TGTGCCAGCAGCGGGGGCCTGGTGGGAGGGCCGCTCAATGAGCAGTTCTTC	CASSGGLVGGPLNEQFF
once	TRBV25-1	12	TRBD1	TRBJ2-3	TGTGCCAGCAGAACAGGGGACGACACGCAGTATTTT	CASRTGDDTQYF
-	TRBV19	15	-	TRBJ1-5	TGTGCCAGTAGTATCCCCCCCCAGGTTAACCAGCCCCAGCATTTT	CASSIPPQVNQPQHF
once	TRBV27	13	-	TRBJ1-2	TGTGCCAGCAGTTCGGGAGAGGGCTATGGCTACACCTTC	CASSSGEGYGYTF
-	TRBV18	14	TRBD1	TRBJ2-7	TGTGCCAGCTCACCCCTGGACAGGGCCTCCGAGCAGTACTTC	CASSPLDRASEQYF
-	TRBV11-2	15	TRBD1	TRBJ2-7	TGTGCCAGCAGCAGCGACAGGGCACACTCCTACGAGCAGTACTTC	CASSSDRAHSYEQYF
-	TRBV19	16	-	TRBJ2-2	TGTGCCAGTAGTCCCCGGGGGGCCGCGAACACCGGGGAGCTGTTTTTT	CASSPRGAANTGELFF
-	TRBV28	15	-	TRBJ2-1	TGTGCCAGCAGTTCGCCACAGGAGCCCTACAATGAGCAGTTCTTC	CASSSPQEPYNEQFF
-	TRBV4-1	14	-	TRBJ2-7	TGCGCCAGCAGCCAAGATTTTACGGTCTACGAGCAGTACTTC	CASSQDFTVYEQYF
-	TRBV7-2	15	TRBD1	TRBJ1-2	TGTGCCAGCAGCCCGCAGGGGACAGGACCCTATGGCTACACCTTC	CASSPQGTGPYGYTF
-	TRBV2	13	-	TRBJ1-4	TGTGCCAGCAGGCGGTTGCTTAATGAAAAACTGTTTTTT	CASRRLLNEKLFF
-	TRBV29-1	12	TRBD1	TRBJ2-1	TGCAGCGCTGAGACAGGGGGGTTTTCTGAGTTCTTC	CSAETGGFSEFF
-	TRBV27	16	-	TRBJ1-3	TGTGCCAGCAGTTTGCGGGGAACTATCTCTGGAAACACCATATATTTT	CASSLRGTISGNTIYF
-	TRBV5-1	15	-	TRBJ2-1	TGCGCCAGCAGCTTGGTACTAGGCTCGGGGGATGAGCAGTTCTTC	CASSLVLGSGDEQFF
few	TRBV6-5	14	-	TRBJ1-1	TGTGCCAGCAGTTACGCAGGGTTCGCTACTGAAGCTTTCTTT	CASSYAGFATEAFF
-	TRBV19	13	TRBD1	TRBJ1-1	TGTGCCAGCTATGAGAGGGGGCGGACTGAAGCTTTCTTT	CASYERGRTEAFF
-	TRBV5-6	14	-	TRBJ2-7	TGTGCCAGCAGCTTGGCCGTCGGGTCCTACGAGCAGTACTTC	CASSLAVGSYEQYF
-	TRBV19	12	-	TRBJ1-6	TGTGCCAGCGGGACTGGTGGATCACCCCTCCACTTT	CASGTGGSPLHF
once	TRBV5-5	16	TRBD2	TRBJ2-3	TGTGCCAGCAGCTTGCCTAGCGGGGCTAGCACAGATACGCAGTATTTT	CASSLPSGASTDTQYF
-	TRBV5-1	16	TRBD1	TRBJ2-5	TGCGCCAGCAGCTCAGAGCCCGGGACAGGGAGCGAGACCCAGTACTTC	CASSSEPGTGSETQYF
-	TRBV7-7	13	-	TRBJ2-5	TGTGCCAGCAGTTCGACAGTCCAAGAGACCCAGTACTTC	CASSSTVQETQYF
-	TRBV19	15	-	TRBJ1-1	TGTGCCAGTACCCCTCCGGGCGCCCGGGGAACTGAAGCTTTCTTT	CASTPPGARGTEAFF
-	TRBV5-6	16	-	TRBJ2-1	TGTGCCAGCAGCGCGGTCGGCAGGGAAGGGTACAATGAGCAGTTCTTC	CASSAVGREGYNEQFF
-	TRBV13	13	-	TRBJ1-1	TGTGCCAGCAGCTTAGAGGGGGACACTGAAGCTTTCTTT	CASSLEGDTEAFF
-	TRBV2	14	TRBD1	TRBJ1-4	TGTGCCAGCACCCGACAGGGGGTCTGGGAAAAACTGTTTTTT	CASTRQGVWEKLFF
-	TRBV19	16	-	TRBJ2-6	TGTGCCAGTAGCTATTGGGCCAGCACTGGGGCCAACGTCCTGACTTTC	CASSYWASTGANVLTF